These 13 T cell receptor beta chains were all obtained from the same sample, sequenced in a study of blood T cell repertoires in COVID-19. TCRdb keeps only in-frame clones here, not all; method: immunoSEQ multiplex PCR. The table has 200,000 or so clones, 80% to 90% seen once. The specimen was peripheral blood. These receptor sequences come from a woman aged 45-59 years with acute or convalescent COVID-19.

The V and J genes are TRBV11-2 and TRBJ2-4, with TRBD1 as a possible D gene (6 bases). V shed 5 bases and J shed 6 bases, with 23 bases lying between them. Per the germline V gene, CDR1 is SGHAT and CDR2 is FQNNGV. The length of the CDR3 is 17 residues. CDR3 loop: CASSPGSRGKLRNIQYF. Written as DNA, the CDR3 is TGTGCCAGCAGCCCCGGATCCAGGGGAAAGTTGAGAAACATTCAGTACTTC.

The gene calls are TRBV5-1 and TRBJ1-5; D ambiguous. Germline V lookup: CDR1 SGHRS, CDR2 YFSETQ. Trimming shortened V by 2 bases and J by 10 bases, and 13 bases separated the two germline ends. The CDR3 runs to 13 residues. This CDR3 reads CASSFPTRVPQHF. In nucleotides, the CDR3 is TGCGCCAGCAGCTTTCCAACCCGCGTTCCCCAGCATTTT.

The chain combines TRBV11-2 with TRBJ2-7, with a weak D call TRBD2 (6 bases). Germline-derived CDR1 and CDR2 are SGHAT and FQNNGV. Trimming removed 0 bases from V and 1 base from J, with 10 bases in between. This CDR3 region has 15 residues. The CDR3 coding sequence is TGTGCCAGCAGCTTAGAAGGAGGGGCGTCCTACGAGCAGTACTTC. The encoded protein is CASSLEGGASYEQYF. The full variable domain, completed using reference TRBV11-2 and TRBJ2-7, is EAGVAQSPRYKIIEKRQSVAFWCNPISGHATLYWYQQILGQGPKLLIQFQNNGVVDDSQLPKDRFSAERLKGVDSTLKIQPAKLEDSAVYLCASSLEGGASYEQYFGPGTRLTVT.

The rearrangement links TRBV6-6 to TRBJ1-4; D possibly corresponds to TRBD1 (5 bases). This CDR3 contains 13 residues. The V and J ends lost 6 bases and 8 bases respectively, with 13 bases between them. CDR1 MNHNY and CDR2 SVGAGI come from the germline V gene (reference sequence). The CDR3, as DNA: TGTGCCAGCAGGCTCGGGGGGGAAGAAAAACTGTTTTTT. Translating it yields CASRLGGEEKLFF.

This sequence joins TRBV7-2 and TRBJ2-7, with D possibly matching TRBD1 (6 bases). The CDR3 loop spans 13 amino acids. Germline-derived CDR1 and CDR2 are SGHTA and FQGNSA. V was pared by 5 bases and J by 3 bases, with 11 bases between. The CDR3 bases are TGTGCCAGCAGCCTAATACAGGGCTACGAGCAGTACTTC. Protein product: CASSLIQGYEQYF. Based on the CDR3 plus reference TRBV7-2 and TRBJ2-7, the full variable domain is GAGVSQSPSNKVTEKGKDVELRCDPISGHTALYWYRQSLGQGLEFLIYFQGNSAPDKSGLPSDRFSAERTGGSVSTLTIQRTQQEDSAVYLCASSLIQGYEQYFGPGTRLTVT.

The rearrangement joins TRBV5-5 to TRBJ1-4, with D possibly matching TRBD1 (6 bases). Trimming left V 5 bases short and J 12 bases short, with 20 bases between. CDR1 is SGHKS, CDR2 YYEKEE, per germline (reference sequence). The CDR3 loop spans 14 amino acids. In DNA, the CDR3 is TGTGCCAGCAGTTGGGGGGGCTCCCCGGATGAACTGTTTTTT. This encodes CASSWGGSPDELFF.

The J gene is TRBJ1-2, the V gene TRBV4-3; 8 bases fit TRBD1. The CDR3 is made up of 16 amino acids. After removal of 0 bases from V and 2 bases from J, the junction contained 5 bases not matched to a gene. Per germline, CDR1 LGHNA and CDR2 YSLEER. The CDR3 reads CASSQDPQGANYGYTF. The DNA for the CDR3 is TGCGCCAGCAGCCAAGACCCTCAGGGGGCCAACTATGGCTACACCTTC.

The rearrangement uses TRBV6-5 and TRBJ2-7; TRBD1 matches 7 bases. With V trimmed by 0 bases and J by 9 bases, 8 bases remained unmatched. This CDR3 region has 14 residues. Germline lookup yields CDR1 MNHEY and CDR2 SVGAGI. The CDR3 coding sequence is TGTGCCAGCAGTTACTCTAGGGACAGACCTGGGCAGTACTTC. Translation: CASSYSRDRPGQYF.

The chain links TRBV9 to TRBJ1-2; 7 bases agree with TRBD1. V trimming: 6 bases; J trimming: 4 bases; junction bases outside the gene matches: 12. CDR1 and CDR2 (germline): SGDLS, YYNGEE. The CDR3 length is 15 residues. In nucleotides, the CDR3 is TGTGCCAGCATAGAGACAGGGCGGCGAGCCTATGGCTACACCTTC. It specifies CASIETGRRAYGYTF.

V and J are TRBV4-2 and TRBJ1-2; TRBD1 might be the D (6 bases). The CDR3 extends over 16 amino acids. CDR1 is LGHNA and CDR2 is YNFKEQ in the germline V gene. V lost 0 bases, J lost 8 bases, and 19 bases lay in between. CDR3 sequence (DNA): TGTGCCAGCAGCCAAGAAAGGGGGGGCTATCCTATGGGCTACACCTTC. Protein sequence: CASSQERGGYPMGYTF.

V gene TRBV25-1 combines with J gene TRBJ2-5; 9 bases line up with TRBD1. CDR3 length: 14 amino acids. Germline V lookup: CDR1 MGHDK, CDR2 SYGVNS. The J segment lost 4 bases and the V segment lost 6 bases, leaving 6 bases of the junction unmatched. CDR3 in amino acids: CASSITGGGETQYF. The CDR3, as DNA: TGTGCCAGCAGCATCACAGGGGGCGGAGAGACCCAGTACTTC.

V usage is TRBV5-1 and J usage is TRBJ2-3, with 8 bases that match TRBD2. This CDR3 is built from 13 residues. Losses at the gene ends were 6 bases for V and 4 bases for J; bases not matched to a gene: 4. Germline CDR1 is SGHRS and CDR2 is YFSETQ. DNA of the CDR3: TGCGCCAGCAACCGGGGGGGCCCAGATACGCAGTATTTT. As protein: CASNRGGPDTQYF.

V is TRBV19 and J is TRBJ2-7; 8 bases line up with TRBD1. CDR1 is LNHDA and CDR2 is SQIVND in the germline V gene (reference sequence). The junction had 3 bases not matched to a gene; V was cut back by 3 bases and J by 5 bases. The CDR3 is 13 amino acids. CDR3 residues: CASSISGGDEQYF. Written as DNA, the CDR3 is TGTGCCAGTAGTATCTCAGGGGGCGACGAGCAGTACTTC.